A single sample gave rise to the 27 T cell receptor beta chains below, sequenced in a study of regulatory T cells in long-lasting Graves disease. As to time point: newly diagnosed GD, antithyroid drugs for less than 3 months. Construction of the TCR library relied on RNA isolated from PBMCs. Relying on iRepertoire HTBI primers and Arm-PCR of CDR3 regions, the team built TCR beta libraries. From the multiplex PCR reads, TCRdb called clonotypes with MiXCR, one entry per CDR3 protein. The sample holds 400,000 to 500,000 distinct CDR3 sequences, roughly 15% seen once. This sample also belongs to another study, concerning T cells in Graves' hyperthyroidism and ophthalmopathy.

The sequencing here drew on peripheral blood mononuclear cells (PBMCs), taken at new diagnosis, from a patient treated with antithyroid drugs. The receptors were gathered from a woman aged 40 to 49 with Graves disease.

This clonotype was picked up many times. The chain joins TRBV28 to TRBJ2-1; D is unclear. Per germline, CDR1 MDHEN and CDR2 SYDVKM. The ends were cut back, 5 bases at V and 8 bases at J, with 7 bases in the middle. This CDR3 spans 11 amino acids. CDR3: CASSLNDEQFF. In DNA, the CDR3 is TGTGCCAGCAGTCTAAACGATGAGCAGTTCTTC.

Ten or more counts support this clonotype. The chain uses TRBV6-2 or TRBV6-3 and TRBJ2-3, with TRBD2 matching 10 bases. The CDR3 is 16 amino acids. Trimming removed 2 bases from V and 0 bases from J; junction bases left unmatched: 2. Germline CDR1 reads MNHEY; CDR2 reads SVGEGT. CDR3 region: CASSYPTSGSTDTQYF. CDR3 nucleotides: TGTGCCAGCAGTTACCCGACTAGCGGGAGCACAGATACGCAGTATTTT.

This clonotype was counted ten times or more. The chain employs TRBV10-3 and TRBJ2-3; 10 bases are shared with TRBD2. V was clipped by 6 bases and J by 1 base; unmatched bases: 7. CDR3 length: 16 amino acids. From germline, CDR1 is ENHRY and CDR2 SYGVKD. CDR3 nucleotide sequence: TGTGCCATCAGGGGCCTAGCGGGAGAGGGCACAGATACGCAGTATTTT. It codes for CAIRGLAGEGTDTQYF.

The table lists this clonotype with many counts. The conserved final phenylalanine or tryptophan is absent from the CDR3, which likely points to a read error. No DNA is shown, since the ends of the CDR3 on it are uncertain; the CDR3 is the one TCRdb lists. This chain uses TRBV20-1 with TRBJ1-2; TRBD1, the D gene given by the table, was not confirmed from the DNA. The CDR3 contains 9 residues when both ends are counted. CDR1 is DFQATT, CDR2 SNEGSKA, per germline (reference sequence). The CDR3 sequence is CSARGARQT.

This chain uses TRBV4-1 with TRBJ2-3; possible D gene TRBD2, 6 bases. Trimming removed 0 bases at V and 1 base at J, with 14 bases between. Germline V gene sequence: CDR1 MGHRA, CDR2 YSYEKL. CDR3 length: 17 amino acids. CDR3 loop: CASSQDPRELGTDTQYF. In DNA, the CDR3 is TGCGCCAGCAGCCAAGATCCCCGGGAGCTTGGCACAGATACGCAGTATTTT.

The rearrangement uses TRBV3-1 and TRBJ1-5; D remains ambiguous. Germline values: CDR1 LGHDT, CDR2 YNNKEL (reference sequence). V gave up 0 bases and J gave up 5 bases, with 11 bases separating them. This CDR3 region has 15 residues. The CDR3 sequence is CASSQDLGRDQPQHF. The CDR3 nucleotides read TGTGCCAGCAGCCAAGATCTTGGCAGAGATCAGCCCCAGCATTTT.

This clonotype was observed many times. The chain recombines TRBV12-3 or TRBV12-4 with TRBJ1-3; TRBD1 is a possible D gene (6 bases). The V end lost 6 bases, the J end lost 11 bases, and 14 bases lay between the germline ends. The CDR3 totals 12 residues. DNA for the CDR3: TGTGCCAGCAGCCTGGACAGCCCCTCCATATATTTT. Protein sequence: CASSLDSPSIYF.

This clonotype was counted a few times. The rearrangement joins TRBV5-4 to TRBJ1-1; possible D gene TRBD1, 5 bases. The V gene lost 0 bases and the J gene lost 0 bases, with 15 bases spanning the gap. Germline V gene sequence: CDR1 SGHNT, CDR2 YYREEE (reference sequence). The CDR3 is 17 amino acids. The CDR3 bases are TGTGCCAGCAGCTTGGGGGGGGGTTCAATTTTGAACACTGAAGCTTTCTTT. This gives the protein CASSLGGGSILNTEAFF.

The chain combines TRBV18 with TRBJ2-7; 7 bases line up with TRBD2. The CDR3 extends over 13 amino acids. Germline V gene lookup returns CDR1 KGHSH and CDR2 LQKENI. J lost 4 bases, V lost 9 bases, and 9 bases had no gene match. CDR3 sequence: CASRMSGKYEQYF. CDR3 DNA sequence: TGTGCCAGTAGGATGAGCGGGAAATACGAGCAGTACTTC.

This clonotype appeared many times. The chain joins TRBV19 to TRBJ2-1; 10 nucleotides match TRBD2. CDR3 length: 14 amino acids. The V gene end was trimmed by 6 bases and the J gene end by 4 bases; junction bases not matched to a gene: 3. Germline values: CDR1 LNHDA, CDR2 SQIVND (reference sequence). The CDR3 loop reads CASRGLAHYNEQFF. In DNA form, the CDR3 reads TGTGCCAGTAGGGGACTAGCGCATTACAATGAGCAGTTCTTC.

This clonotype was counted ten times or more. The V call is TRBV6-1, the J call TRBJ1-5, with TRBD1 as a possible D gene (6 bases). Germline V gene data show CDR1 as MNHNS and CDR2 as SASEGT. This CDR3 is 14 amino acids long. Trimming left V 4 bases short and J 5 bases short, with 12 bases between. CDR3 in DNA: TGTGCCAGCAGTGCAGGGGAGAGCTATCAGCCCCAGCATTTT. Translated: CASSAGESYQPQHF.

At least ten counts were recorded for this clonotype. The chain recombines TRBV4-3 with TRBJ2-2; 7 nucleotides line up with TRBD2. Germline CDR1 and CDR2: LGHNA and YSLEER. The CDR3 sequence is 15 residues long. Germline trimming cut 0 bases from V and 5 bases from J; bases unmatched to any gene: 3. The CDR3, as DNA: TGCGCCAGCAGCCAAGAAGGGCGGGAGACCGGGGAGCTGTTTTTT. It yields the protein CASSQEGRETGELFF.

This clonotype was detected only a few times. The chain carries TRBV19 and TRBJ2-1; 12 bases map to TRBD2. Germline CDR1 LNHDA, CDR2 SQIVND (reference sequence). J gave up 4 bases and V 0 bases, and 1 base lay outside the gene matches. The CDR3 is 16 residues long. CDR3 loop: CASSIDGTSGYNEQFF. The CDR3 region has the DNA TGTGCCAGTAGTATAGACGGGACTAGCGGGTACAATGAGCAGTTCTTC.

This clonotype has at least ten counts. The chain is built from TRBV29-1 and TRBJ2-7, with a possible D match to TRBD2 (5 bases). This CDR3 spans 12 amino acids. Germline V CDR1 and CDR2: SQVTM, ANQGSEA. V lost 1 base and J lost 3, with 7 bases in between. The CDR3 loop is CSVEGRGYEQYF. The CDR3 DNA reads TGCAGCGTTGAAGGACGGGGCTACGAGCAGTACTTC.

The table lists this clonotype with many counts. The CDR3 region has the DNA TGCGCCAGCAGCGTGACAGGCAGTGAAGCTTTCTTT. Translating gives CASSVTGSEAFF. This rearrangement joins TRBV5-1 to TRBJ1-1; tentatively, D is TRBD1 (6 bases). The CDR3 spans 12 residues. V shed 4 bases and J shed 7 bases, with 11 bases lying between them. Germline lookup yields CDR1 SGHRS and CDR2 YFSETQ. The full variable domain, with the rest looked up from reference TRBV5-1 and TRBJ1-1, is KAGVTQTPRYLIKTRGQQVTLSCSPISGHRSVSWYQQTPGQGLQFLFEYFSETQRNKGNFPGRFSGRQFSNSRSEMNVSTLELGDSALYLCASSVTGSEAFFGQGTRLTVV.

This clonotype was counted many times. The rearrangement joins TRBV10-3 to TRBJ1-4, with TRBD1 matching 7 bases. The CDR3 contains 15 residues. Germline lookup yields CDR1 ENHRY and CDR2 SYGVKD. Trimming removed 6 bases from V and 5 bases from J; junction bases left unmatched: 9. CDR3 in amino acids: CAIRAGTEANEKLFF. CDR3 DNA sequence: TGTGCCATCAGGGCGGGGACAGAAGCAAATGAAAAACTGTTTTTT.

This clonotype was counted many times. V and J are TRBV28 and TRBJ1-4; 11 nucleotides agree with TRBD1. Germline assignment: CDR1 MDHEN and CDR2 SYDVKM. The CDR3 sequence is 12 residues long. With V trimmed by 9 bases and J by 7 bases, 1 base remained unmatched. DNA for the CDR3: TGTGCCAGGGGACAGGGGGGTGAAAAACTGTTTTTT. Its protein is CARGQGGEKLFF.

This clonotype occurred many times. The CDR3 DNA reads TGCAGCGTTGAGAAGCGGGAGTTGTTTTATGAGCAGTTCTTC. This codes for CSVEKRELFYEQFF. The gene calls are TRBV29-1 and TRBJ2-1, with 8 bases that match TRBD2. Germline CDR1 is SQVTM and CDR2 is ANQGSEA. Germline trimming cut 3 bases from V and 8 bases from J; bases unmatched to any gene: 9. The CDR3 sequence is 14 residues long.

This clonotype was seen only a few times. The chain couples TRBV19 to TRBJ1-2; possibly TRBD1 for D (5 bases). Germline V CDR1 and CDR2: LNHDA, SQIVND (reference sequence). Between the trimmed V and J ends, which lost 2 bases and 7 bases, there was a span of 20 bases. The CDR3 contains 16 residues. The CDR3 nucleotides read TGTGCCAGTAGTATACTCCGGGACCCAGGAGGAGGTGGCTACACCTTC. Protein sequence: CASSILRDPGGGGYTF.

This clonotype was counted many times. This rearrangement joins TRBV27 to TRBJ1-2, with 7 nucleotides matching TRBD1. J was trimmed by 5 bases and V by 0 bases; bases with no gene match: 9. The CDR3 is 16 amino acids. Germline V gives CDR1 MNHEY, CDR2 SMNVEV (reference sequence). The CDR3 region is CASSLSRQGTRYGYTF. The DNA of the CDR3 is TGTGCCAGCAGTTTATCCCGACAGGGAACACGGTATGGCTACACCTTC.

This clonotype was observed many times. CDR3 DNA sequence: TGTGCCATCAGCTCTAATCGGGCAGGGGGCGGTGAGCAGTTCTTC. Translation: CAISSNRAGGGEQFF. The chain links TRBV10-3 to TRBJ2-1; 8 bases are shared with TRBD1. Germline V gives CDR1 ENHRY, CDR2 SYGVKD. CDR3 length equals 15 residues. The junction had 13 bases not matched to a gene; V was cut back by 6 bases and J by 9 bases.

This clonotype was seen a few times. The chain is built from TRBV6-5 and TRBJ2-5; D possibly corresponds to TRBD2 (6 bases). The V gene lost 2 bases and the J gene lost 5 bases, with 21 bases spanning the gap. CDR1 is MNHEY, CDR2 SVGAGI, per germline. CDR3 length: 17 amino acids. CDR3 residues: CASSYPTTSGAGETQYF. DNA of the CDR3: TGTGCCAGCAGTTACCCTACGACTAGTGGGGCGGGCGAGACCCAGTACTTC.

A word on this clonotype: A read error may be the cause here, since a much bigger clone is one base away. The genes are TRBV6-1 and TRBJ2-7; D not resolved. From germline, CDR1 is MNHNS and CDR2 SASEGT. The CDR3 covers 12 residues. The CDR3 here is CTSSPPGLEQYF. The CDR3 coding sequence is TGTACCAGCAGTCCCCCCGGCCTCGAGCAGTACTTC.

This sequence joins TRBV7-9 and TRBJ2-3, with D perhaps matching TRBD1 or TRBD2 (5 bases each). Trimming removed 6 bases from V and 0 bases from J, with 16 bases in between. Germline CDR1 is SEHNR and CDR2 is FQNEAQ (reference sequence). CDR3 size: 16 residues. Here the CDR3 reads CASSIQGRTSTDTQYF. In nucleotides, the CDR3 is TGTGCCAGCAGTATTCAGGGACGGACTAGCACAGATACGCAGTATTTT. Full variable domain (remainder filled in from reference TRBV7-9 and TRBJ2-3): DTGVSQNPRHKITKRGQNVTFRCDPISEHNRLYWYRQTLGQGPEFLTYFQNEAQLEKSRLLSDRFSAERPKGSFSTLEIQRTEQGDSAMYLCASSIQGRTSTDTQYFGPGTRLTVL.

This clonotype was seen many times. The rearrangement uses TRBV11-3 and TRBJ1-1; D is undetermined. Germline CDR1 and CDR2: SGHNT and YENEEA. The CDR3 runs to 11 residues. V lost 3 bases, J lost 7 bases, and 6 bases lay in between. The CDR3 sequence: CASSFRDEAFF. CDR3 bases: TGTGCCAGCAGCTTCAGAGATGAAGCTTTCTTT.

This clonotype appeared many times. This chain connects TRBV2 to TRBJ2-1; D uncertain. CDR1 is SNHLY and CDR2 is FYNNEI in the germline V gene. The CDR3 length is 15 residues. The V gene lost 7 bases and the J gene lost 0 bases, with 13 bases spanning the gap. The CDR3 nucleotides are TGTGCCAGCATGCCTTCGGTCAGCTCCTACAATGAGCAGTTCTTC. It yields the protein CASMPSVSSYNEQFF.

As for this clonotype: A much larger clone sits a single nucleotide away, making a read error possible. Because the CDR3 is missing its conserved closing phenylalanine or tryptophan, this is likely a read error. The chain combines TRBV6-2 or TRBV6-3 with TRBJ2-5, with D possibly being TRBD2 (7 bases). The J call may be mistaken, given a closer DNA end match to TRBJ2-1. The V gene's germline CDR1 is MNHEY and CDR2 SVGEGT. The CDR3 totals 15 residues. DNA of the CDR3: TGTGCCAGCAGTACCTCGGGGAGGGGGTACAATGAGCAGTTCGTC. Its translation: CASSTSGRGYNEQFV.